The clone carrying this T cell receptor (beta chain) came up a few times. The antigen remains unidentified. The CDR3 extends over 16 amino acids. Germline lookup yields CDR1 SGHNT and CDR2 YYREEE (reference sequence). V lost 0 bases and J lost 4, with 14 bases in between. The data are from a study of beta chain features in type 1 diabetes. Expressed TCRB transcripts were sequenced after all isolated RNA was converted to cDNA. Sequencing was performed with immunoSEQ multiplex PCR; in TCRdb, only in-frame clones are kept and a portion is missing. This table holds around 240,000 clones, roughly 17% found once. Whole-study results and caveats: These data did not resolve whether HLA type affects TCRB rearrangement. All four CD4+ subsets of Type 1 diabetes patients contained TCRB CDR3s that were moderately but significantly shorter.

Sequenced sample: naive CD4+ T cells from blood. The sequence derives from a man aged 25-45 years with type 1 diabetes. The chain carries TRBV5-4 and TRBJ1-5, with D uncertain. The DNA for the CDR3 is TGTGCCAGCAGCTTGGCCCGGGCGGCAAGAAATCAGCCCCAGCATTTT. The encoded protein is CASSLARAARNQPQHF.